This record covers a single T cell receptor (beta chain). What it binds is unknown. This sample was taken from a study of T cells expressing NK-cell markers. About the research overall: It was sorted CD3+CD56-NKG2C+, CD3+CD56+NKG2C- and CD3+CD56+NKG2C+ T cells that provided the TCR beta repertoires. Points from the study as a whole: Leadership of the CD3+CD56-NKG2C+ fraction also belonged to these clonotypes in several donors. Among CD8+ T cells from five or six donors, dominant NKG2C+ clonotypes accounted for about 1.0-7.0%.

Germline values: CDR1 SGDLS, CDR2 YYNGEE. The CDR3 runs to 15 residues. TCRdb re-called the 5' RACE reads and shows each CDR3 protein once, DNA omitted. The table for this sample gives approximately 170,000 distinct CDR3 sequences. The clonotype comes from a man aged 18-70 years in good health. V is TRBV9 and J is TRBJ1-1. The sample comprised blood T cells: a sorted CD56 or NKG2C T cell subset, CD4+ or CD8+ T cells, or bulk PBMC T cells (not recorded which). CDR3 protein: CASSVEAQLNTEAFF.